This TCR beta chain appears in the sequencing data of a study of blood T cell repertoires in COVID-19. The wider study: Specimens from acute and convalescent COVID-19 originated in the United States, Italy and Spain. The analysed material was cDNA or gDNA that came from T cells, B-cell-depleted T cells, or PBMCs.

In the authors' workflow: By means of reference gene primer amplification, nucleated cell counts were estimated. Measured with immunoSEQ multiplex PCR; TCRdb has only the in-frame clones, and not every one. That table supplies the V and J calls and clone size; D and trimming were determined from the DNA. The sample contains more than 40,000 clones, around 90% of which appear only once. The germline V gene has CDR1 PRHDT and CDR2 FYEKMQ (reference sequence). Trimming cost V 4 bases and J 6 bases, with 12 bases left between them. The CDR3 sequence is 14 residues long. The sequencing input was peripheral blood. The TCR sequence derives from a man aged 45-65 years with active COVID-19. This chain joins TRBV13 and TRBJ2-2, with D maybe TRBD1 (5 bases). The chain's CDR3 is CASSWGPLPGELFF. CDR3 DNA: TGTGCCAGCAGCTGGGGCCCACTTCCCGGGGAGCTGTTTTTT.